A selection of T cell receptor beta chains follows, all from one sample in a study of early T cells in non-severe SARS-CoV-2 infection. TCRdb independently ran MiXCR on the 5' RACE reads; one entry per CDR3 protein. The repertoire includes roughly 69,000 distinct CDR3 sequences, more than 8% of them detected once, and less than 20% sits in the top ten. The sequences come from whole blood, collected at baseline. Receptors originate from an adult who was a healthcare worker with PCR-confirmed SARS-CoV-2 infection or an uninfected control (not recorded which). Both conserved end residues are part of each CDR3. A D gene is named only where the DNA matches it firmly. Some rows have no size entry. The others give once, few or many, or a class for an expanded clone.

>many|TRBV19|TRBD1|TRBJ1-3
TGTGCCAGTAGTACCTTTGGACAGGGCCCTGGAAACACCATATATTTT
CASSTFGQGPGNTIYF
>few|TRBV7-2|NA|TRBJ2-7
TGTGCCAGCAGCTTAGATCGAGCGGAACCAACCCTTTACGAGCAGTACTTC
CASSLDRAEPTLYEQYF
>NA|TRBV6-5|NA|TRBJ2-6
TGTGCCAGCAGTGCAACGGGGGCCAACGTCCCGACTTTC
CASSATGANVPTF
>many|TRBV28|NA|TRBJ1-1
TGTGCCAGCAGTGAATACAGGGAGACGACTGAAGCTTTCTTT
CASSEYRETTEAFF
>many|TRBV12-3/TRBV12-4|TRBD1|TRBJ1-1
TGTGCCAGCAGTTCGGACAGGGCCGGGGGCACTGAAGCTTTCTTT
CASSSDRAGGTEAFF
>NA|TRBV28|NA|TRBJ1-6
TGTGCCAGCAGCCTAAGTTGGAATTCACCCCTCCACTTT
CASSLSWNSPLHF
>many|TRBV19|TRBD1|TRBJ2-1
TGTGCCAGTACCTGGACAGGGGTGTCCTACAATGAGCAGTTCTTC
CASTWTGVSYNEQFF
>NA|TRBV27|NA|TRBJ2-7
TGTGCCAGCAGTTTGGGTCACTCCACCTACGAGCAGTACTTC
CASSLGHSTYEQYF
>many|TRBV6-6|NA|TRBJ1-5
TGTGCCAGCACCCTCCCGGGCCAGCCCCAGCATTTT
CASTLPGQPQHF
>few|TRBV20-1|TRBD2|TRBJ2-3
TGCAGTGCGCGGACTAGCGGGAGGGTCACAGATACGCAGTATTTT
CSARTSGRVTDTQYF
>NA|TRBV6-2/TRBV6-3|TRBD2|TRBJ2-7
TGTGCCAGCAGTTACCCTAGCGGGAGGTACGAGCAGTACTTC
CASSYPSGRYEQYF
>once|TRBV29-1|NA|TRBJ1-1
TGCAGCACGTTCAGGGCGAACACTGAAGCTTTCTTT
CSTFRANTEAFF
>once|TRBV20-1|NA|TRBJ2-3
TGCAGTGCTAGCCCCCTCACTGGCACAGATACGCAGTATTTT
CSASPLTGTDTQYF
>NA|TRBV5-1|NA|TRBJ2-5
TGCGCCAGCAGCGCTGGGACCCAGAAAGAGACCCAGTACTTC
CASSAGTQKETQYF
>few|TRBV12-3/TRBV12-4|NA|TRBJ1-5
TGTGCCAGCTGCCGGGACCCCGGCAATCAGCCCCAGCATTTT
CASCRDPGNQPQHF
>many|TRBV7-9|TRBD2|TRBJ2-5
TGTGCCAGCAGCTTACGAAGGGGACTAGCGGGAGGCCCCGGAGAGACCCAGTACTTC
CASSLRRGLAGGPGETQYF
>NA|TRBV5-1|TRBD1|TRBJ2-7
TGCGCCAGCAGCTTTCCGGACAGGGGGCCCTTTTCCTACGAGCAGTACTTC
CASSFPDRGPFSYEQYF
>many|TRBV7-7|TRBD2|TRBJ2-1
TGTGCTAGCAGCCCCGGGACTAGCCGAATCAATGAGCAGTTCTTC
CASSPGTSRINEQFF
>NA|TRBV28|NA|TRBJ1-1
TGTGCCAGCAGTTTAGTCCCCAGGGCCTTCACTGAAGCTTTCTTT
CASSLVPRAFTEAFF
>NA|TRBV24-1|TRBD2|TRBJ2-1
TGTGCCACCAGTGATCCACTAGCGTATGAGCAGTTCTTC
CATSDPLAYEQFF
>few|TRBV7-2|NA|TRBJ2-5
TGTGCCAGCGACAGTGGTGGAGAGACCCAGTACTTC
CASDSGGETQYF
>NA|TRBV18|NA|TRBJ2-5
TGTGCCAGCTCCGGACGGAACCAAGAGACCCAGTACTTC
CASSGRNQETQYF
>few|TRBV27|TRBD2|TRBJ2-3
TGTGCCAGCAGTATCGGACTAGCGGGAGGAGGTGATACGCAGTATTTT
CASSIGLAGGGDTQYF
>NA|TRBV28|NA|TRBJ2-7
TGTGCCAGCAGCAGGGACGTCGCCTTCGAGCAGTACTTC
CASSRDVAFEQYF
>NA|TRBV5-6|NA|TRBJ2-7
TGTGCCAGCAGCTCCCTAGAGCACTACGAGCAGTACTTC
CASSSLEHYEQYF
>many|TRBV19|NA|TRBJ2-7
TGTGCCAGTAGTTACCGACAGACCTACGAGCAGTACTTC
CASSYRQTYEQYF
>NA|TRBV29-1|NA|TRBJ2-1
TGCAGCGTTGGAGGGGGGGCCGTCTACAATGAGCAGTTCTTC
CSVGGGAVYNEQFF
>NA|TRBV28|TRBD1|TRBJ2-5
TGTGCCAGCAATTTCCGGGACAGGGGGACGAGATGGAAGACCCAGTACTTC
CASNFRDRGTRWKTQYF
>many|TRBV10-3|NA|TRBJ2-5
TGCGCCATCAGTAGCACCGGGACACCTCAAGAGACCCAGTACTTC
CAISSTGTPQETQYF
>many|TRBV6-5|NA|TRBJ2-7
TGTGCCAGCAACGGACATAGCTCCTACGAGCAGTACTTC
CASNGHSSYEQYF
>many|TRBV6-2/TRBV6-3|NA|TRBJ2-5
TGTGCCAGCAGTTACTCGTTCCTAACTCGGGAGACCCAGTACTTC
CASSYSFLTRETQYF
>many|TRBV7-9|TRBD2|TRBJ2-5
TGTGCCAGCAGCTTAGGGACAAGTTGGGGACTAGCGGGCGAAAGGGAGACCCAGTACTTC
CASSLGTSWGLAGERETQYF
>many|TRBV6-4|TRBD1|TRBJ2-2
TGTGCCAGCAGTCCTGGACAGGGGATCACAACCGGGGAGCTGTTTTTT
CASSPGQGITTGELFF
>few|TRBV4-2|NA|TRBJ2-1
TGTGCCAGCAGCCAAGATGGCCTGGTCCCAAACAATGAGCAGTTCTTC
CASSQDGLVPNNEQFF
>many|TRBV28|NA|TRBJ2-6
TGTGCCAGCAAAACAGGGTCCGGGGCCAACGTCCTGACTTTC
CASKTGSGANVLTF
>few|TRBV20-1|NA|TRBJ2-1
TGCAGTGCTAGGGGACGACTGAACAATGAGCAGTTCTTC
CSARGRLNNEQFF
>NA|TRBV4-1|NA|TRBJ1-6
TGCGCCAGCAGCCAAGGTCGGTCCGACTCACCCCTCCACTTT
CASSQGRSDSPLHF
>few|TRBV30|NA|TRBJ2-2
TGTGCCTGGAGCTCCTCATGGACCGGGGAGCTGTTTTTT
CAWSSSWTGELFF
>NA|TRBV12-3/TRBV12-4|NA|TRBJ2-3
TGTGCCAGCAGCAAATCGGTGGGGAGCACAGATACGCAGTATTTT
CASSKSVGSTDTQYF
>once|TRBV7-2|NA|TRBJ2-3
TGTGCCAGCAGCTTGACAGGACAGACCCGTGATACGCAGTATTTT
CASSLTGQTRDTQYF
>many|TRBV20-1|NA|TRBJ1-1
TGCAGTGCTATCCCCATGGCCGGCGTCAACACTGAAGCTTTCTTT
CSAIPMAGVNTEAFF
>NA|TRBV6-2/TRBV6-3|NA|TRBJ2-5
TGTGCCAGCAGTTACGGCGGGCAGCAAGAGACCCAGTACTTC
CASSYGGQQETQYF
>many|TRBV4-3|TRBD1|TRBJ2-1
TGCGCCAGCAGCCAAGATATTGACAGGGGGGTCAATGAGCAGTTCTTC
CASSQDIDRGVNEQFF
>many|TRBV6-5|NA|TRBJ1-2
TGTGCCAGCAGTTACGGGCTGAGTAGTGGGGGCTACACCTTC
CASSYGLSSGGYTF
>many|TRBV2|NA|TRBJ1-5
TGTGCCAGCAGTGACAGACCGAGCAATCAGCCCCAGCATTTT
CASSDRPSNQPQHF
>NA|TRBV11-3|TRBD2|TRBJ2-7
TGTGCCAGCAGCCCCGGACTAGCGGCATTCGGCGAGCAGTACTTC
CASSPGLAAFGEQYF
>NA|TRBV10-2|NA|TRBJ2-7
TGCGCCAGCAGGAAGGACAGCTCCTACGAGCAGTACTTC
CASRKDSSYEQYF
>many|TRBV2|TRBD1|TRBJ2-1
TGTGCCAGCATAAGGGACAGGGGGATTAGTGAGCAGTTCTTC
CASIRDRGISEQFF
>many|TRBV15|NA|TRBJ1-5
TGTGCCACCAGCAGAGATGTGGGGTACGCGGGACAGCCCCAGCATTTT
CATSRDVGYAGQPQHF
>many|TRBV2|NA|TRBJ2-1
TGTGCCAGCAGTCCGGTAGCGAGGCAGAACAATGAGCAGTTCTTC
CASSPVARQNNEQFF
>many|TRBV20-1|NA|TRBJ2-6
TGCAGTGCTAGAGCCCCCTCGGGGCGCTCTGGGGCCAACGTCCTGACTTTC
CSARAPSGRSGANVLTF
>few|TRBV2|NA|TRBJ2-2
TGTGCCAGCAGCGGCGGGGTCACCGGGGAGCTGTTTTTT
CASSGGVTGELFF
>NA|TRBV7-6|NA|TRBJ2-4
TGTGCCAGCAGCTTAGTTCCTCCGATTATAGCCAAAAACATTCAGTACTTC
CASSLVPPIIAKNIQYF